Here is one T cell receptor (beta chain) with its context. The sample is drawn from a study of T cell clones after liver transplantation. At the level of the study: As an antigen-independent comparator, third-party-reactive TCRbeta sequences came from pre-transplant mixed lymphocyte reactions.

The data were produced by immunoSEQ multiplex PCR, yet TCRdb's version contains in-frame clones alone and is incomplete. The table shows 55,000 to 70,000 clones, with about 91% occurring only once. Looked up from germline, CDR1 is LGHNA and CDR2 is YNFKEQ. The CDR3 extends over 16 amino acids. J gave up 7 bases and V 0 bases, and 5 bases lay outside the gene matches. The gene calls are TRBV4-2 and TRBJ2-1; the match to TRBD2 covers 11 bases. The sequences come from CD4+ T cells from blood, collected less than 27 months after liver transplant. This receptor was taken from a human patient who received a liver transplant. The graft donor may account for some of the T cells. The CDR3, as DNA: TGTGCCAGCAGCCAAGAACTAGCGGGAGTTAGTAATGAGCAGTTCTTC. It specifies CASSQELAGVSNEQFF.